These T cell receptor beta chains were read from a single sample in a study of cytomegalovirus exposure and HLA in healthy donors. Data came from immunoSEQ multiplex PCR; TCRdb stores just in-frame clones and leaves some out. The sample yields around 150,000 clones, 75% to 80% seen once. What was sequenced was PBMCs. Source of these receptors: a man over 45 in good health and CMV-seropositive. Each CDR3 is given without its conserved first and last residue. The order of the fields is V gene, CDR3 protein.

>TRBV4-3
ASSQSIRGQITGELF
>TRBV6-5
ASSKTGAGYGYT
>TRBV5-5
ASSLVVTSGDTQY
>TRBV19
ASSIGGNQPQH
>TRBV30
AWGGASRTDTQY
>TRBV6-6
ASDGRGGGEKLF
>TRBV6-5
ASSYRWTGVGSPLH
>TRBV19
ASRTGGLTEAF
>TRBV6-6
ASSYSIEGRY
>TRBV9
ASSVGGQGFSPLH
>TRBV7-9
SSSLLRGAATDTQY
>TRBV10-3
AISTGLVSPLH
>TRBV28
ASSLALTGAVDTQY
>TRBV15
ATSRNLGSNTGELF
>TRBV18
ASFAWTGGLSGNTIY
>TRBV4-2
ASSHRQGRNEKLF
>TRBV19
ASSVPTSGVSSDEQY
>TRBV11-3
ASSLDHNTEAF
>TRBV7-2
ASSLYGGGNSPLH
>TRBV5-4
ASSLAGQPAPLH
>TRBV18
ASSLLRDRAYNEQF
>TRBV11-2
ASSLSGRSGNTIY
>TRBV20-1
SASGSTEAF
>TRBV5-1
ASSLAGGQGTVNPGANVLT
>TRBV9
ASSVQARGPDTGELF
>TRBV5-6
ASSLAGGRLAGGPEQF
>TRBV19
ASSINRGSDEQY
>TRBV6-5
ASSYVAGGAAGELF
>TRBV6-4
ASSPGEASDTQY
>TRBV7-3
ASSFTGQEIMNTGELF
>TRBV7-7
ASSTGQGVIQETQY
>TRBV4-1
ASSQEISVQSYGYT
>TRBV6-6
ASSSGQRLGAF
>TRBV4-1
ASSHGGFGGKTSTDTQY
>TRBV28
ASPMDSNSQF
>TRBV7-2
ASSPFYSDEQY
>TRBV28
ASSLGVAGTEAF
>TRBV4-1
ASSQDFAGQGTLTQIIEQF
>TRBV13
ASSHRGGPSTDTQY
>TRBV6-6
ASSNPTGGNQPQH
>TRBV19
ASSMGQGWSPLH
>TRBV7-3
ASSLNPTGSETQY
>TRBV9
ASSVEQRGSYNSPLH